This T cell receptor (beta chain) was recorded in a study of CD8+CD57+ T cells in acquired aplastic anemia (dated by TCRdb to 2016 to 2019). For context, the study as a whole: Extracted DNA from sorted CD4+ and CD8+ cells averaged approximately 3 ug, ranging from roughly 0.17 to 30 ug. A CD8+CD57+ expansion meant a frequency higher than the mean frequency seen in healthy subjects.

Comment on this clonotype: There is no known antigen for this receptor. No much larger clonotype is one base removed from it; base qualities were not supplied.

Relative to germline, V is 2 bases shorter and J is 1 base shorter, with 20 bases between their ends. Measured from the cysteine to the phenylalanine, the CDR3 is 17 residues long. Of all the DNA, just the CDR3 is kept, 51 bases in frame from base 1. In the germline V gene (reference sequence), CDR1 corresponds to DFQATT and CDR2 to SNEGSKA. Results the study describes overall, beyond this receptor: Between patients and healthy controls, no significant difference in CD8+ Simpson's diversity was found (P=0.060). Around 28 CD8+ CDR3 sequences were found to be shared between patients and controls, but these sequences appeared to be highly expressed in patients and within the immunodominant clones of the patients.

TCR beta VDJ combination and CDR3 sequence profiling used genomic DNA as the template. An Illumina HiSeq 2000 was the platform used for TCR repertoire sequencing. Per the source publication's procedure: TRBV/TRBJ rearrangement plots, CDR3 size and DJ length profiles, and Simpson's diversity index were used to evaluate the repertoires. The immunodominant clone was defined as the most abundant DNA sequence in deep sequencing data. CDR3 amino acid sequences were screened for sharing across subjects and were compared with published repertoires and the VDJdb database. TCRdb applied fastp at Q25 and MiXCR to the public reads, then kept only in-frame beta chains. Rows with one shared CDR3 protein collapse into an entry with the most common genes and DNA. The V and J calls were determined by TCRdb, not by the authors. For this sample the table gives just over 450,000 distinct CDR3 sequences, of which about a third were detected only once. The top ten constitute about 0.8% of the sample.

Expansion of CD8+CD57+ cells had been shown by flow cytometry in the patients chosen for sequencing. Severe acquired aplastic anemia was diagnosed in all patients according to International Study of Aplastic Anemia and Agranulocytosis and Camitta criteria. No therapy had been received by the patients at the time of blood sampling. In this study, sorted CD4+ and CD8+ T cells from the blood of healthy subjects and of severe aplastic anemia patients had their TCR repertoires deep-sequenced. Patients were enrolled in the USA under clinicaltrials.gov protocols 00001620, 01623167, 00001397, 00071045, 00081523 and 00961064. Ficoll-Paque density gradient centrifugation was used to isolate peripheral blood mononuclear cells. Before DNA was extracted, CD4+ and CD8+ T cells were sorted using either FACS or magnetic beads.

Recombination connected TRBV20-1 to TRBJ1-1; a tentative D call is TRBD1 (5 bases match). Sequencing input: sorted CD4+, CD8+, or CD8+CD57+ T cells (not recorded which) from PBMCs. This clonotype was obtained from a human donor with aplastic anemia. The CDR3 amino acid sequence is: CSARRGTIGLRNTEAFF. The DNA sequence is given as TGCAGTGCTAGAAGGGGCACAATAGGGTTAAGGAACACTGAAGCTTTCTTT.